These 8 T cell receptor delta chains came from one sample sequenced in a study of delta chains in infants with herpesvirus infections (TCRdb year 2023). Libraries were built with RT-PCR. The data were produced on an Illumina MiSeq. To generate TCR cDNA, PBMC RNA underwent reverse transcription with SuperScript II using gamma-chain- and delta-chain-specific primers. TCRdb processed the public reads again with the CATT caller, after which rows with matching DNA were combined. Across this sample there are under 750 delta-chain clones, with around 29% seen only once. Around two fifths of the sample is in the top ten clones. This specimen was peripheral blood, taken at time point 2 of longitudinal follow-up. These receptors originate from a human donor who was a Ugandan infant, either HIV-exposed or HIV-unexposed (not recorded which).

In this sample, this clone is large. The rearrangement links TRDV1 to TRDJ1; 10 bases line up with TRDD3. Germline CDR1 TSWWSYY, CDR2 QGS. V lost 0 bases to trimming and J lost 0 bases; unmatched junction nucleotides: 28. The CDR3 extends over 25 amino acids. The CDR3 spells CALGELASIAYPPWTGGSYTDKLIF. The CDR3 DNA sequence: TGTGCTCTTGGGGAACTAGCGTCTATTGCCTACCCACCGTGGACTGGGGGATCGTACACCGATAAACTCATCTTT.

By sample fraction, this clone is medium-sized. This chain uses TRDV2 with TRDJ3; TRDD3 matches at 13 bases. This CDR3 spans 21 amino acids. V lost 0 bases, J lost 1 base, and 8 bases stayed unmatched. Germline CDR1 reads GEAIGNYY; CDR2 reads EKD. CDR3 bases: TGTGCCTGTGACACCATTACTGGGGGATACGCGGGGTCCTGGGACACCCGACAGATGTTTTTC. This sequence encodes CACDTITGGYAGSWDTRQMFF.

In its sample, this clone ranks as medium-sized. The chain is built from TRDV1 and TRDJ2; TRDD2 might be the D (5 bases). This CDR3 is built from 17 residues. Germline V gene data show CDR1 as TSWWSYY and CDR2 as QGS. Between the trimmed V and J ends, which lost 0 bases and 6 bases, there was a span of 17 bases. CDR3 residues: CALGELLGPTWAAQLFF. CDR3 sequence (DNA): TGTGCTCTTGGGGAACTATTAGGACCTACATGGGCAGCACAACTCTTCTTT.

The CDR3 DNA sequence: TGTGCCTGTGACACCGGAGGGCTTACACGGCGGACCGATAAACTCATCTTT. Its protein product is CACDTGGLTRRTDKLIF. The V call is TRDV2, the J call TRDJ1, with D hard to call. CDR1 and CDR2 from the germline V gene are GEAIGNYY and EKD. This CDR3 contains 17 residues. Trimming stripped 0 bases from V and 2 bases from J, with 18 bases between.

This clone is categorized as large. Other DNA sequences from this sample encode an identical CDR3 as well. The gene calls are TRDV1 and TRDJ4; possibly TRDD2 for D (8 bases). Germline V lookup: CDR1 TSWWSYY, CDR2 QGS. The CDR3 loop spans 20 amino acids. The V end was cut by 0 bases, the J end by 1 base, with 27 bases between. The CDR3 sequence is CALGELSQLPTVMGDRPLIF. The DNA for the CDR3 is TGTGCTCTTGGGGAACTAAGCCAGCTTCCTACGGTGATGGGGGACAGACCCCTGATCTTT.

Notes on this clone: Possible read error: a much larger clone is one base away. V usage is TRDV1 and J usage is TRDJ1, with 12 positions matching TRDD3. The junction had 12 bases not matched to a gene; V was cut back by 0 bases and J by 4 bases. The germline V gene encodes CDR1 TSWWSYY and CDR2 QGS. The CDR3 length is 19 residues. The CDR3, as DNA: TGTGCTCTTGGGGAACTAGCACGTCCCTGGGGGATACGTATCGATAAACTCATCTTT. Its protein product is CALGELARPWGIRIDKLIF.

V gene TRDV3 combines with J gene TRDJ1, with a possible D match to TRDD3 (5 bases). CDR3 length: 24 residues. V dropped 0 bases and J dropped 0 bases, with 41 bases sitting between them. Germline V gives CDR1 TVYSNPD, CDR2 GDNSRS (reference sequence). CDR3 in amino acids: CAFSRSSTSDYWMGFILHTDKLIF. The CDR3 DNA follows: TGTGCCTTTAGCCGTTCAAGCACCTCCGACTACTGGATGGGGTTTATACTCCACACCGATAAACTCATCTTT. Complete variable domain (other parts from reference TRDV3 and TRDJ1): CDKVTQSSPDQTVASGSEVVLLCTYDTVYSNPDLFWYRIRPDYSFQFVFYGDNSRSEGADFTQGRFSVKHILTQKAFHLVISPVRTEDSATYYCAFSRSSTSDYWMGFILHTDKLIFGKGTRVTVEP.

A word on this clone: Only one base separates this from a far larger clonotype, so it likely reflects a read error. This chain uses TRDV1 with TRDJ2; TRDD3 matches 11 bases. The V gene's germline CDR1 is TSWWSYY and CDR2 QGS. CDR3 size: 25 residues. This CDR3 is CALRESLLVVLRVGGYGLLTAQLFF. The CDR3, as DNA: TGTGCTCTTAGGGAATCCCTCCTAGTAGTCCTACGGGTTGGGGGATACGGCCTTTTGACAGCACAACTCTTCTTT.